The text below deals with one T cell receptor beta chain. What it binds is unknown. The junction shows a germline mismatch at one end, possibly a read error. The authors' processing: In the immunoSEQ data, sequences were junction-only and lacked quality scores, so filtering differed. Profiling relied on immunoSEQ multiplex PCR, and the TCRdb table lists in-frame clones only, not all of them. V, J and clone size were drawn from that table, and D and trimming were deduced from the DNA. Among approximately 2.1 million clones listed, just over 90% were seen once. These data come from a study of shared clonotypes between healthy human individuals. General study results and limits: Among donors, sharing of clonotypes was expected to be affected by sequencing depth. It was observed that approximately 5% of naive CD4 clonotypes were shared across several donors.

This CDR3 contains 15 residues. Germline V gives CDR1 SGHDN, CDR2 FVKESK. V is TRBV14 and J is TRBJ2-7; 10 bases line up with TRBD2. The material sequenced was naive CD4+ T cells from PBMCs. As to subset: CD45RA+ positively selected. The source is a man between 18 and 29 years old in good health. Some clones in this sample may be carry-over from other donors' samples. This CDR3 is CASRQSGRAVGEQYF. The CDR3 DNA reads TGTGCCAGCCGCCAAAGCGGGAGGGCCGTGGGCGAGCAGTACTTC.